There are a few counts of the clone carrying this T cell receptor (beta chain). Its cognate antigen is unknown. PCR involved 60 Vbeta and 13 Jbeta primers. TCRdb keeps only in-frame clones here, not all; method: immunoSEQ multiplex PCR. This sample has 90,000 to 100,000 clones, with approximately 64% found just once. The entry originates in a study of cytomegalovirus exposure and HLA in healthy donors. Background on the study: For the roughly 390 genotyped donors, approximately 83% fell within the Caucasian-associated ancestry cluster.

The V gene's germline CDR1 is KGHSH and CDR2 LQKENI. This CDR3 is built from 16 residues. V lost 6 bases and J lost 1; bases outside the gene matches: 7. Study results and caveats: TCR beta V- and J-gene trimming was later associated with a missense DCLRE1C variant. In vitro confirmation showed three CMV-associated chains to be CMV antigen specific.

The rearrangement joins TRBV18 to TRBJ2-7, with TRBD1 matching 12 bases. This receptor was identified in a boy younger than 18 in good health and CMV-seropositive. Sequencing used PBMCs. CDR3 in amino acids: CASSPRDRGLSYEQYF. CDR3 sequence (DNA): TGTGCCAGCTCGCCTAGGGACAGGGGGCTTTCCTACGAGCAGTACTTC.